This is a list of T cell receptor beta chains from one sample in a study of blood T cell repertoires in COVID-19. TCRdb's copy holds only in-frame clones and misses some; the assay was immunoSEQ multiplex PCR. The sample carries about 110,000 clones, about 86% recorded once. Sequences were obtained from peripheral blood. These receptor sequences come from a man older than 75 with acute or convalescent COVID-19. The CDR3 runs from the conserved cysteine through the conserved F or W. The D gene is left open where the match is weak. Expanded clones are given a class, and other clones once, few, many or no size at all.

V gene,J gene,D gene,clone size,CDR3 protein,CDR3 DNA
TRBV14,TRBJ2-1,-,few,CASSQGSGLLRYSEQFF,TGTGCCAGCAGCCAAGGGTCAGGGCTTCTCAGATACAGTGAGCAGTTCTTC
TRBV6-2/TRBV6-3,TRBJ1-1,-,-,CASSYGGENTEAFF,TGTGCCAGCAGTTATGGGGGGGAAAACACTGAAGCTTTCTTT
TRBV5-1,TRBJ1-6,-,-,CASSVRSSYNSPLHF,TGCGCCAGCAGCGTTCGGAGCTCCTATAATTCACCCCTCCACTTT
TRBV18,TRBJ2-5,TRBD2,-,CASSKGGETQYF,TGTGCCAGCTCGAAGGGAGGGGAGACCCAGTACTTC
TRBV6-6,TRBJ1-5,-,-,CASSWPGGQPQHF,TGTGCCAGCAGTTGGCCTGGCGGTCAGCCCCAGCATTTT
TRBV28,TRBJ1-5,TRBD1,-,CASRVRTGLQPQHF,TGTGCCAGCAGGGTGCGGACAGGGCTACAGCCCCAGCATTTT
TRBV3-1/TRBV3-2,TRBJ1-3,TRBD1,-,CASSQDRPDRGENTIYF,TGTGCCAGCAGCCAAGACCGACCCGACAGGGGGGAAAACACCATATATTTT
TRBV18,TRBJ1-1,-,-,CASSPPRGQEMNTEAFF,TGTGCCAGCTCACCACCTAGGGGACAAGAAATGAACACTGAAGCTTTCTTT
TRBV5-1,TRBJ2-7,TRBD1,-,CASSPPTGVDYEQYF,TGCGCCAGCAGCCCCCCAACAGGGGTCGACTACGAGCAGTACTTC
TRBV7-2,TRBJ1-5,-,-,CASSRTGQSNQPQHF,TGTGCCAGCAGCCGTACAGGACAGAGCAATCAGCCCCAGCATTTT
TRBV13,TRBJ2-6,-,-,CASSLGWSFSGANVLTF,TGTGCCAGCAGCTTAGGTTGGAGTTTCTCTGGGGCCAACGTCCTGACTTTC
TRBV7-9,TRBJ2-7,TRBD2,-,CASSKGTTVEQYF,TGTGCCAGCAGTAAAGGGACTACGGTCGAGCAGTACTTC
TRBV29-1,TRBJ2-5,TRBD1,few,CSVERALGQGETQYF,TGCAGCGTTGAAAGGGCGCTGGGACAGGGAGAGACCCAGTACTTC
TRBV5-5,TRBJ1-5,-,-,CASSVGHVNQPQHF,TGTGCCAGCAGCGTGGGACACGTCAATCAGCCCCAGCATTTT
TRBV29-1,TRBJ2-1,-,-,CSVEDGGSRTQYNEQFF,TGCAGCGTTGAAGATGGAGGGAGTAGGACTCAATACAATGAGCAGTTCTTC
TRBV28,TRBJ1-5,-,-,CASSLTRGLSPRQPQHF,TGTGCCAGCAGTTTAACCCGTGGGCTCTCGCCTCGTCAGCCCCAGCATTTT
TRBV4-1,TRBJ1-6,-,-,CASSPGQRSPLHF,TGCGCCAGCAGCCCGGGACAACGGTCACCCCTCCACTTT
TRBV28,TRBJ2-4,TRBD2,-,CATSGGTKNIQYF,TGTGCCACCTCGGGGGGGACCAAAAACATTCAGTACTTC
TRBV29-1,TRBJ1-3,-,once,CSVDWGTSGNTIYF,TGCAGCGTTGACTGGGGCACCTCTGGAAACACCATATATTTT
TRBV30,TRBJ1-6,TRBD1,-,CAWRSGQGNSPLHF,TGTGCCTGGAGGTCTGGACAGGGGAATTCACCCCTCCACTTT
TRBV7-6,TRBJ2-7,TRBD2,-,CASSSIAGDSYEQYF,TGTGCCAGCAGCTCCATAGCGGGAGACTCCTACGAGCAGTACTTC
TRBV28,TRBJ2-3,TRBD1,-,CASSFKTGGRKLVVLDTQYF,TGTGCCAGCAGTTTTAAGACAGGGGGGCGCAAACTCGTCGTTTTAGATACGCAGTATTTT
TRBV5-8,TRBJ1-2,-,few,CASSLVFRVGYGYTF,TGTGCCAGCAGCTTGGTCTTCAGGGTTGGCTATGGCTACACCTTC
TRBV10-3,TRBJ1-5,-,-,CAISEPSGSNSNQPQHF,TGTGCCATCAGTGAGCCCTCGGGGAGCAATAGCAATCAGCCCCAGCATTTT
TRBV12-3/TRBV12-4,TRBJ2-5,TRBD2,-,CASRSSGEETQYF,TGTGCCAGCAGGTCTAGCGGGGAGGAGACCCAGTACTTC
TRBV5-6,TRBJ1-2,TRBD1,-,CASSVGQLHYGYTF,TGTGCCAGCAGCGTGGGACAGCTACACTATGGCTACACCTTC
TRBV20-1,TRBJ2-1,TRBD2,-,CSASAGLAFDNEQFF,TGCAGTGCTAGTGCGGGACTAGCGTTTGACAATGAGCAGTTCTTC
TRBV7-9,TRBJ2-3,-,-,CASSSRDPRGTDTQYF,TGTGCCAGCAGCTCCCGGGACCCGAGGGGGACAGATACGCAGTATTTT
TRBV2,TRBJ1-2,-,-,CAAQKLTGGGYTF,TGTGCCGCCCAAAAGCTGACAGGTGGTGGCTACACCTTC
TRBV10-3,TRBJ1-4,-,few,CAISKEEEKLFF,TGTGCCATCAGTAAGGAGGAAGAAAAACTGTTTTTT
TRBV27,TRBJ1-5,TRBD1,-,CASSSDRGKRPQHF,TGTGCCAGCAGTTCCGACAGGGGGAAGAGGCCCCAGCATTTT
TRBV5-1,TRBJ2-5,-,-,CASSFGGNTQETQYF,TGCGCCAGCAGCTTCGGCGGGAACACCCAAGAGACCCAGTACTTC
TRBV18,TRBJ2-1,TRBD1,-,CASSRRDRGLYNEQFF,TGTGCCAGCTCACGGCGGGACAGGGGACTCTACAATGAGCAGTTCTTC